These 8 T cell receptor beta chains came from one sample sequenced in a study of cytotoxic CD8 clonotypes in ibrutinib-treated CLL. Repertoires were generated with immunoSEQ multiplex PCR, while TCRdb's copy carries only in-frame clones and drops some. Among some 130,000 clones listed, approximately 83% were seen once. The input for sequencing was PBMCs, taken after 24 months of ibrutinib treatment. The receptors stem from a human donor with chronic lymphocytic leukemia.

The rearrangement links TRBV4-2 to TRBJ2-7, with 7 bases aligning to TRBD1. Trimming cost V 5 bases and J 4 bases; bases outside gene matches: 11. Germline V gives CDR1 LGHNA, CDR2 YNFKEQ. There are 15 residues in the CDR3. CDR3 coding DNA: TGTGCCAGCAGCGAAAGACAGGGATGGGCTTACGAGCAGTACTTC. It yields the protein CASSERQGWAYEQYF.

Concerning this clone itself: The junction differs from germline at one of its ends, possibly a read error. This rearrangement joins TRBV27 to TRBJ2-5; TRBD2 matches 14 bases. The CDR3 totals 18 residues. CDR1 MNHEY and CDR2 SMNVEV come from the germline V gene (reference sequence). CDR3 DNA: TGTGCCAGCAGTCTATCTTTGTGGACTAGCGGGAGGAATGAGACCCAGTACTTC. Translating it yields CASSLSLWTSGRNETQYF.

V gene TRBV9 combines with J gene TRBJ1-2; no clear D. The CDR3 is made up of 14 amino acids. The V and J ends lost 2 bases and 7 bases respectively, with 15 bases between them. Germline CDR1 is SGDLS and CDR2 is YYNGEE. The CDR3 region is CASSVDPDRPGYTF. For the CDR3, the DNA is TGTGCCAGCAGCGTCGACCCTGATAGGCCTGGCTACACCTTC. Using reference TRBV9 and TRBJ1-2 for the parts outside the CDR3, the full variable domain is DSGVTQTPKHLITATGQRVTLRCSPRSGDLSVYWYQQSLDQGLQFLIQYYNGEERAKGNILERFSAQQFPDLHSELNLSSLELGDSALYFCASSVDPDRPGYTFGSGTRLTVV.

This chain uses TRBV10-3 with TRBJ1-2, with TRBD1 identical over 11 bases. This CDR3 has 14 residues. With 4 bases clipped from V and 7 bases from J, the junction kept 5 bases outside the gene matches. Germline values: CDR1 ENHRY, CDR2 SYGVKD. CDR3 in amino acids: CAISGGQGVGGYTF. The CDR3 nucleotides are TGTGCCATCAGTGGGGGACAGGGGGTTGGTGGCTACACCTTC.

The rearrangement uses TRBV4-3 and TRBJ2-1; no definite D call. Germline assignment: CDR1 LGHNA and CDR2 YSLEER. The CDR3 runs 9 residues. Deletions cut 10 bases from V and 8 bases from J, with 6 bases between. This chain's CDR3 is CATKDEQFF. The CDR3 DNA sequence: TGCGCCACCAAGGATGAGCAGTTCTTC.

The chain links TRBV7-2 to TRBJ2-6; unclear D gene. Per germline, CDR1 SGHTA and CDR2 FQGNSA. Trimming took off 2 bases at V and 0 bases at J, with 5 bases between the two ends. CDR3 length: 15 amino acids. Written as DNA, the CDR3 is TGTGCCAGCAGCTTAACAGCCTCTGGGGCCAACGTCCTGACTTTC. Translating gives CASSLTASGANVLTF.

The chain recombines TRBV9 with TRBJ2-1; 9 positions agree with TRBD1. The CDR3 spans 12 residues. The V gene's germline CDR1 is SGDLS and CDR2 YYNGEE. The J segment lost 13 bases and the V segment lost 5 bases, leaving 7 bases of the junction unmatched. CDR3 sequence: CASRGTGNRQFF. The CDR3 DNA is TGTGCCAGCAGGGGGACAGGGAATCGACAGTTCTTC.

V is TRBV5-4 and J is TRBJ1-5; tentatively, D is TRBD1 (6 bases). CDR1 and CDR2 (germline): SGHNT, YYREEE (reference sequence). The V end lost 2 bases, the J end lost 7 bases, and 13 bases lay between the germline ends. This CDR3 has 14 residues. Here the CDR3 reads CASSLGGGGQPQHF. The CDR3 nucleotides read TGTGCCAGCAGCTTAGGTGGGGGCGGACAGCCCCAGCATTTT.